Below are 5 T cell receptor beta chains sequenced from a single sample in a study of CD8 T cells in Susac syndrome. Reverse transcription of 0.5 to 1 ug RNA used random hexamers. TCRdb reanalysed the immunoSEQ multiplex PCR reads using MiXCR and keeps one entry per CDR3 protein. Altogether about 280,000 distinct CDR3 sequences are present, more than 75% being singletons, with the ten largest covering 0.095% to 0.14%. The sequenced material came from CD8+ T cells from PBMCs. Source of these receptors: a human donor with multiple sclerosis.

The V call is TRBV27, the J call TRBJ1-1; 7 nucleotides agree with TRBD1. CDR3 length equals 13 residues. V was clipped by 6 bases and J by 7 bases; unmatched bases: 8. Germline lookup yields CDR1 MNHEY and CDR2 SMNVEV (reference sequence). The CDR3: CASRRVDRVEAFF. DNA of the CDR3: TGTGCCAGCAGAAGAGTAGACAGGGTTGAAGCTTTCTTT.

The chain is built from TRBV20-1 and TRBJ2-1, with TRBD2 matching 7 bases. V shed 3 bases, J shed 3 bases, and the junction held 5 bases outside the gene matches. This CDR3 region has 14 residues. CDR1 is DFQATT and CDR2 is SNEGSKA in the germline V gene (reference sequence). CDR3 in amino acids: CSASERENYNEQFF. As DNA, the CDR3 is TGCAGTGCTAGCGAGCGGGAAAACTACAATGAGCAGTTCTTC.

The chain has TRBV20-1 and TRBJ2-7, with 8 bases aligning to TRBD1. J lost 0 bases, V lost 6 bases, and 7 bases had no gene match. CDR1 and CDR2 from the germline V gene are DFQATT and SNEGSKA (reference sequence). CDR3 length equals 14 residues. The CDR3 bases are TGCAGTGCAGACCCGGGACAGGACTCCTACGAGCAGTACTTC. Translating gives CSADPGQDSYEQYF.

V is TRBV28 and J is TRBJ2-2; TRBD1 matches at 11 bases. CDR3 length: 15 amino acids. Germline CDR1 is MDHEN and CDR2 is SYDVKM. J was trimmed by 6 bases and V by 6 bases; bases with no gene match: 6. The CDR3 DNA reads TGTGCCAGCAGCCGGGGACAGGGGGAGGCCGGGGAGCTGTTTTTT. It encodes CASSRGQGEAGELFF.

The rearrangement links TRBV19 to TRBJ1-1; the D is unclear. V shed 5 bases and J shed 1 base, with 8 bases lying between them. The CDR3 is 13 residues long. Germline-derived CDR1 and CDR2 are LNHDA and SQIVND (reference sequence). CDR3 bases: TGTGCCAGTAGTGCAACCAAGAACACTGAAGCTTTCTTT. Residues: CASSATKNTEAFF. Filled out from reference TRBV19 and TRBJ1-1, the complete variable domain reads DGGITQSPKYLFRKEGQNVTLSCEQNLNHDAMYWYRQDPGQGLRLIYYSQIVNDFQKGDIAEGYSVSREKKESFPLTVTSAQKNPTAFYLCASSATKNTEAFFGQGTRLTVV.